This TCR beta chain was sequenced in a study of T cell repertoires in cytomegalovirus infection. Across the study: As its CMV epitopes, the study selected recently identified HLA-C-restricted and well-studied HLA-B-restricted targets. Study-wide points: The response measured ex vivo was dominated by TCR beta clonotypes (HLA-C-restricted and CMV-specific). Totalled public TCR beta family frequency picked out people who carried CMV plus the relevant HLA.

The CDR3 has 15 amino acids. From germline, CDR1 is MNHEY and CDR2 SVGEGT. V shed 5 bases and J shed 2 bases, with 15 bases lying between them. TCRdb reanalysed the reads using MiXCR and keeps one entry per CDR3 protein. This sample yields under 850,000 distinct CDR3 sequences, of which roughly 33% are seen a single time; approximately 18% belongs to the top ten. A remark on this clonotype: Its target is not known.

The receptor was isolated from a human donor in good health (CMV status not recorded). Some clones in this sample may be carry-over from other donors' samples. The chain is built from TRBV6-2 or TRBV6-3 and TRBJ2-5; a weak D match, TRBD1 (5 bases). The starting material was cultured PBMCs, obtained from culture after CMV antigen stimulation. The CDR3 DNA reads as TGTGCCAGCAGTGCAATCGACAGAGCACAAGAGACCCAGTACTTC. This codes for CASSAIDRAQETQYF.